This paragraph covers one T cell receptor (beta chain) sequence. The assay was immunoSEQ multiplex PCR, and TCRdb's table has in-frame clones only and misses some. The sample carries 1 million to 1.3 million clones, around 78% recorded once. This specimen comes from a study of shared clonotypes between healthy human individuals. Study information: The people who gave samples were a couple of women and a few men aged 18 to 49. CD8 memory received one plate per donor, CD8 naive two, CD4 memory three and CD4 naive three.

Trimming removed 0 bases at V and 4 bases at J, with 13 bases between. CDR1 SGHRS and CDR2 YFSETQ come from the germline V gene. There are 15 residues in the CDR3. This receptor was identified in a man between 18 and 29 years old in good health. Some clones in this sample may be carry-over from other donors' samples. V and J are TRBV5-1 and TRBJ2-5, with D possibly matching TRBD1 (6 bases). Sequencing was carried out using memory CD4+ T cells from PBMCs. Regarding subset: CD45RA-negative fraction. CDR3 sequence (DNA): TGCGCCAGCAGCTTGGACAGGGAGCCTGGAGAGACCCAGTACTTC. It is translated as CASSLDREPGETQYF.